One and the same sample provided the 14 T cell receptor beta chains below, sequenced in a study of cytomegalovirus exposure and HLA in healthy donors (dated 2017 in TCRdb). Libraries were made using the immunoSEQ multiplex PCR assay. For the multiplex PCR, a mixture combining 60 forward primers for TCR Vbeta segments and 13 reverse primers for TCR Jbeta segments was used. The clones in this table, taken by TCRdb from immuneACCESS, are in-frame only. Not every clone is retained; where verified, under half of the shortfall comes from an unresolved V gene, and the cause of the rest is unknown. In this sample the table shows about 190,000 clones, roughly 77% of which occur a single time. The ten largest clonotypes hold 1.6% of the sample. The sequencing sample was made of PBMCs. These receptors were collected from a woman aged 50 to 65 in good health and CMV-seronegative.

This sequence joins TRBV4-3 and TRBJ2-5, with 9 bases that match TRBD1. Looked up from germline, CDR1 is LGHNA and CDR2 is YSLEER. The trim removed 2 bases at V and 4 bases at J, leaving 2 bases unmatched. CDR3 length: 14 residues. CDR3 in amino acids: CASSQTQGAETQYF. The CDR3 DNA follows: TGCGCCAGCAGCCAAACACAGGGGGCAGAGACCCAGTACTTC.

The rearrangement joins TRBV6-6 to TRBJ2-7; D call uncertain. V was cut by 2 bases and J by 3 bases, with 11 bases left in between. The CDR3 is 14 amino acids. The germline CDR1 and CDR2 sequences are MNHNY and SVGAGI (reference sequence). The CDR3 nucleotides are TGTGCCAGCAGTTACCGCCGCGATGGCTACGAGCAGTACTTC. The encoded protein is CASSYRRDGYEQYF.

This CDR3 is CASSISRSGRSDSPLHF. CDR3 DNA sequence: TGTGCCAGTAGTATCAGCCGGTCAGGGAGGTCGGATTCACCCCTCCACTTT. V and J are TRBV19 and TRBJ1-6, with D possibly matching TRBD1 (5 bases). The germline V and J ends were trimmed by 3 bases and 8 bases, with 20 bases remaining between them. Per germline, CDR1 LNHDA and CDR2 SQIVND (reference sequence). The CDR3 covers 17 residues. Together with reference TRBV19 and TRBJ1-6, the CDR3 gives the full variable domain: DGGITQSPKYLFRKEGQNVTLSCEQNLNHDAMYWYRQDPGQGLRLIYYSQIVNDFQKGDIAEGYSVSREKKESFPLTVTSAQKNPTAFYLCASSISRSGRSDSPLHFGNGTRLTVT.

J is TRBJ2-2 and V is TRBV7-2; the match to TRBD1 covers 8 bases. V gave up 1 base and J gave up 5 bases; unmatched junction bases: 9. This CDR3 contains 17 residues. Per the germline V gene, CDR1 is SGHTA and CDR2 is FQGNSA. Here the CDR3 reads CASSLGPDRVTTGELFF. CDR3 bases: TGTGCCAGCAGCTTAGGGCCGGACAGGGTGACAACCGGGGAGCTGTTTTTT.

This chain connects TRBV5-1 to TRBJ1-1; D not certain. Germline-derived CDR1 and CDR2 are SGHRS and YFSETQ. Trimming took off 2 bases at V and 10 bases at J, with 15 bases between the two ends. The CDR3 extends over 13 amino acids. This CDR3 is CASSFSREVAAFF. The CDR3 DNA reads as TGCGCCAGCAGCTTTTCGAGGGAGGTCGCAGCTTTCTTT.

V and J are TRBV27 and TRBJ1-1, with D possibly being TRBD1 (6 bases). Trimming stripped 2 bases from V and 0 bases from J, with 10 bases between. CDR3 length: 15 residues. Germline assignment: CDR1 MNHEY and CDR2 SMNVEV (reference sequence). CDR3 DNA sequence: TGTGCCAGCAGTTTACAGGGGATGGTGAACACTGAAGCTTTCTTT. This gives the protein CASSLQGMVNTEAFF.

This chain uses TRBV27 with TRBJ2-7; 11 bases map to TRBD1. V trimming: 3 bases; J trimming: 4 bases; junction bases outside the gene matches: 5. Germline lookup yields CDR1 MNHEY and CDR2 SMNVEV (reference sequence). The CDR3 loop spans 15 amino acids. CDR3 region: CASSLGGTGGYEQYF. CDR3 bases: TGTGCCAGCAGTTTGGGAGGGACAGGGGGTTACGAGCAGTACTTC.

The gene calls are TRBV7-9 and TRBJ1-2; no clear D gene. The CDR3 is 13 residues long. Trimming left V 3 bases short and J 13 bases short, with 18 bases between. CDR1 SEHNR and CDR2 FQNEAQ come from the germline V gene (reference sequence). CDR3 residues: CASSLKESSGSTF. The CDR3 DNA reads as TGTGCCAGCAGCTTGAAAGAATCATCGGGGTCCACCTTC.

In its sample, this clone was seen a few times. This sequence joins TRBV6-6 and TRBJ2-7, with 8 positions matching TRBD1. Germline CDR1 and CDR2: MNHNY and SVGAGI (reference sequence). The V gene end was trimmed by 8 bases and the J gene end by 6 bases; junction bases not matched to a gene: 6. The CDR3 is 12 amino acids. The CDR3 protein is CASSQGVGEQYF. In DNA form, the CDR3 reads TGTGCCAGCTCACAGGGGGTGGGCGAGCAGTACTTC.

V is TRBV18 and J is TRBJ1-2; D is possibly TRBD1 (5 bases). Germline lookup yields CDR1 KGHSH and CDR2 LQKENI. The CDR3 has 18 amino acids. V lost 3 bases and J lost 0, with 20 bases in between. The DNA for the CDR3 is TGTGCCAGCTCACCTCTCGCGGGACCTCATCCTCCTAACTATGGCTACACCTTC. It codes for CASSPLAGPHPPNYGYTF.

The chain carries TRBV18 and TRBJ2-6; tentatively, D is TRBD1 (5 bases). CDR3 length: 17 residues. V shed 0 bases and J shed 0 bases, with 9 bases lying between them. Looked up from germline, CDR1 is KGHSH and CDR2 is LQKENI. The chain's CDR3 is CASSPPQGRSGANVLTF. Here the CDR3 DNA reads TGTGCCAGCTCACCACCCCAGGGTCGCTCTGGGGCCAACGTCCTGACTTTC.

The rearrangement uses TRBV19 and TRBJ1-2, with D perhaps TRBD1 (5 bases). The V and J ends lost 5 bases and 2 bases respectively, with 15 bases between them. Germline V CDR1 and CDR2: LNHDA, SQIVND (reference sequence). The CDR3 consists of 15 residues. This CDR3 reads CASSSQGIGNYGYTF. In DNA, the CDR3 is TGTGCCAGTAGTTCCCAGGGTATCGGGAACTATGGCTACACCTTC.

The V gene is TRBV29-1, the J gene TRBJ1-2; D is undetermined. The germline V and J ends were trimmed by 1 base and 8 bases, with 8 bases remaining between them. Germline CDR1 and CDR2: SQVTM and ANQGSEA. The CDR3 covers 11 residues. This CDR3 is CSVEAPQGYTF. The CDR3 DNA sequence: TGCAGCGTTGAAGCGCCCCAGGGCTACACCTTC.

This chain uses TRBV4-3 with TRBJ2-7; TRBD1 aligns across 9 bases. This CDR3 is 14 amino acids long. Germline CDR1 is LGHNA and CDR2 is YSLEER. The V gene end was trimmed by 4 bases and the J gene end by 3 bases; junction bases not matched to a gene: 4. The CDR3 coding sequence is TGCGCCAGCAGCCGGAACAGGGGGCTCTACGAGCAGTACTTC. Translating it yields CASSRNRGLYEQYF.